A single sample is the source of the 17 T cell receptor beta chains below, sequenced in a study of metastatic and nonmetastatic thyroid tumors. Using MiXCR, TCRdb re-called clones from the PCR reads. The sample carries fewer than 20,000 clones, about 33% recorded once. Before thyroid surgery, none of the patients had received any treatment. Sequencing was carried out using tumor tissue. The receptors derive from a male donor with papillary thyroid cancer or a benign thyroid nodule (not recorded which). Some clones in this sample may be carry-over from other donors' samples.

The rearrangement links TRBV7-3 to TRBJ2-2; 13 bases map to TRBD2. CDR3 length equals 16 residues. V lost 7 bases and J lost 5; bases outside the gene matches: 7. Germline CDR1 and CDR2: SGHTA and FQGTGA. The CDR3 reads CASTQLGLAGTGELFF. As DNA, the CDR3 is TGTGCCAGCACCCAACTGGGACTAGCGGGAACCGGGGAGCTGTTTTTT.

This clone was recorded once. V usage is TRBV4-1 and J usage is TRBJ2-7, with a tentative D call TRBD1 (6 bases). The germline CDR1 and CDR2 sequences are MGHRA and YSYEKL. The V gene lost 9 bases and the J gene lost 3 bases, with 15 bases spanning the gap. This CDR3 region has 13 residues. The CDR3 DNA reads as TGCGCCAGAGATCGGACAGTCCACTACGAGCAGTACTTC. It specifies CARDRTVHYEQYF.

Worth noting for this clone: One end of the junction does not line up with germline, which may come from a read error. The chain couples TRBV2 to TRBJ2-5, with D maybe TRBD1 (6 bases). From germline, CDR1 is SNHLY and CDR2 FYNNEI. The CDR3 extends over 13 amino acids. The CDR3 reads CASRGDMGPRTDF. The CDR3 coding sequence is TGTGCCAGCAGAGGGGACATGGGGCCCAGAACGGACTTC.

This clone is judged medium-sized (0.01 to 0.1%). The J gene is TRBJ2-6, the V gene TRBV6-1; 7 bases are shared with TRBD2. V trimming: 6 bases; J trimming: 1 base; junction bases outside the gene matches: 3. This CDR3 contains 15 residues. The germline V gene encodes CDR1 MNHNS and CDR2 SASEGT. CDR3 protein: CASRPGGSGANVLTF. The CDR3 DNA reads TGTGCCAGCAGGCCGGGAGGATCTGGGGCCAACGTCCTGACTTTC.

This clone has more than one count but fewer than ten. The genes are TRBV12-3 or TRBV12-4 and TRBJ1-2; TRBD1 matches 10 bases. The CDR3 is made up of 17 amino acids. The V gene end was trimmed by 2 bases and the J gene end by 10 bases; junction bases not matched to a gene: 16. CDR3 amino acids: CASSLSAADRGSDVYTF. CDR3 nucleotide sequence: TGTGCCAGCAGTTTATCGGCCGCGGACAGGGGGTCAGATGTCTACACCTTC.

This sequence joins TRBV19 and TRBJ2-1, with 12 bases matching TRBD2. V dropped 3 bases and J dropped 8; count of bases not matched to a gene: 5. Germline CDR1 and CDR2: LNHDA and SQIVND (reference sequence). The CDR3 runs 15 residues. The CDR3 bases are TGTGCCAGTAGTATGACTAGCGGGAGTTTTGATGAGCAGTTCTTC. Protein sequence: CASSMTSGSFDEQFF.

The chain uses TRBV6-5 and TRBJ2-7, with D possibly matching TRBD2 (6 bases). V lost 4 bases, J lost 4 bases, and 17 bases lay in between. Germline lookup yields CDR1 MNHEY and CDR2 SVGAGI. CDR3 length: 15 amino acids. The DNA for the CDR3 is TGTGCCAGCAGTTTGGTGCGGGGCCGTGGGTACGAGCAGTACTTC. It codes for CASSLVRGRGYEQYF.

As to this clone: A read error may produce the germline difference seen at one junction end. The chain employs TRBV6-1 and TRBJ1-3, with D maybe TRBD1 (5 bases). The CDR3 has 13 residues. Germline values: CDR1 MNHNS, CDR2 SASEGT. CDR3: CSSSGHGHSTIYF. CDR3 nucleotide sequence: TGTTCCAGCAGTGGACATGGTCATAGCACCATATATTTT.

With respect to this clone: An end of the junction does not agree with germline; a read error may underlie this. The chain uses TRBV5-1 and TRBJ1-1; 9 bases match TRBD1. Per the germline V gene, CDR1 is SGHRS and CDR2 is YFSETQ. This CDR3 has 16 residues. The CDR3 DNA reads as TGCGCCAGCAGACGTGACGGGACAGGGATGAACACTGAAGATTTCTTT. Translated, it gives CASRRDGTGMNTEDFF.

The chain has TRBV7-9 and TRBJ1-2; D unresolved. The CDR3 contains 13 residues. Trimming pared 1 base from V and 6 bases from J, leaving 9 bases between. Germline V gene lookup returns CDR1 SEHNR and CDR2 FQNEAQ (reference sequence). CDR3 nucleotide sequence: TGTGCCAGCAGCTTAGTGACATGGAATGGCTACACCTTC. Encoded protein: CASSLVTWNGYTF.

V usage is TRBV20-1 and J usage is TRBJ2-7; the D is unclear. The ends were cut back, 4 bases at V and 3 bases at J, with 13 bases in the middle. This CDR3 has 13 residues. CDR1 is DFQATT, CDR2 SNEGSKA, per germline (reference sequence). CDR3 loop: CSAKHPIFYEQYF. The CDR3 region has the DNA TGCAGTGCTAAACACCCCATTTTCTACGAGCAGTACTTC.

This clone was picked up many times. This specimen includes other DNA sequences encoding the same CDR3. This chain connects TRBV5-1 to TRBJ1-1; 9 bases line up with TRBD1. V trimming: 4 bases; J trimming: 1 base; junction bases outside the gene matches: 5. This CDR3 has 15 residues. CDR1 is SGHRS and CDR2 is YFSETQ in the germline V gene. The CDR3 sequence is CASSGGQGRNTEAFF. The CDR3 bases are TGCGCCAGCAGCGGGGGACAGGGTAGGAACACTGAAGCTTTCTTT.

This clone was counted only a few times. The genes are TRBV6-1 and TRBJ2-5; D might be TRBD2 (6 bases). Looked up from germline, CDR1 is MNHNS and CDR2 is SASEGT. CDR3 length: 14 residues. The V and J ends lost 6 bases and 2 bases respectively, with 13 bases between them. The CDR3 here is CASSPREPQETQYF. In DNA, the CDR3 is TGTGCCAGCAGCCCGCGGGAACCGCAAGAGACCCAGTACTTC.

As regards this clone: This may come from a read error, since a much larger clone is one base off. This rearrangement joins TRBV20-1 to TRBJ2-5, with D perhaps TRBD2 (6 bases). CDR3 length: 15 residues. Trimming left V 4 bases short and J 2 bases short, with 17 bases between. Germline V gene data show CDR1 as DFQATT and CDR2 as SNEGSKA (reference sequence). CDR3 residues: CSANPGTGVQETQYF. As DNA, the CDR3 is TGCAGTGCTAATCCCGGGACTGGCGTTCAAGAGACCCAGTACTTC.

In regard to this clone: Other DNA variants within this sample encode the same CDR3. The chain employs TRBV2 and TRBJ2-1; D perhaps matches TRBD2 (5 bases). The CDR3 covers 16 residues. The ends were cut back, 6 bases at V and 5 bases at J, with 20 bases in the middle. Germline CDR1 SNHLY, CDR2 FYNNEI. The CDR3 region has the DNA TGTGCCAGCAGCCCATCGAGCGGTAGCCTGGACAATGAGCAGTTCTTC. Its protein product is CASSPSSGSLDNEQFF.

This clone is large. This chain joins TRBV28 and TRBJ2-3; 9 bases are a match to TRBD2. Per germline, CDR1 MDHEN and CDR2 SYDVKM. This CDR3 contains 16 residues. Trimming took 2 bases from V and 2 from J; bases not matched to a gene: 5. CDR3 bases: TGTGCCAGCAGTTTAGATAGCGGGAGTGTCACAGATACGCAGTATTTT. The encoded protein is CASSLDSGSVTDTQYF.

A remark on this clone: One end of the junction fails to match germline, which may point to a read error. V usage is TRBV5-1 and J usage is TRBJ1-1, with D uncertain. The CDR3 runs 14 residues. Germline CDR1 and CDR2: SGHRS and YFSETQ. The CDR3 sequence: CASSLDAVNTEALF. DNA of the CDR3: TGCGCAAGCAGCTTGGACGCTGTGAACACTGAAGCTTTATTT.